The 24 T cell receptor beta chains reported below all come from one sample, sequenced in a study of blood T cell repertoires in COVID-19. TCRdb's copy holds only in-frame clones and misses some; the assay was immunoSEQ multiplex PCR. The sample yields 150,000 to 200,000 clones, less than 90% seen once. Sequenced: PBMCs or T cells enriched from blood (not recorded which). Source of these receptors: a human donor with acute COVID-19. The donor label of this sample is uncertain.

This sequence joins TRBV6-4 and TRBJ2-3; 7 nucleotides match TRBD2. The CDR3 consists of 16 residues. With V trimmed by 5 bases and J by 1 base, 9 bases remained unmatched. Germline V gene data show CDR1 as MRHNA and CDR2 as SNTAGT. The CDR3 is CASSSGRSSRTDTQYF. CDR3 coding DNA: TGTGCCAGCAGTTCCGGGAGGTCTAGCCGCACAGATACGCAGTATTTT.

This chain connects TRBV9 to TRBJ2-3; 9 bases map to TRBD2. The CDR3 contains 16 residues. The V and J ends lost 3 bases and 4 bases, in that order; junction bases with no gene match: 9. The germline V gene has CDR1 SGDLS and CDR2 YYNGEE. CDR3 loop: CASSETAGGVADTQYF. In nucleotides, the CDR3 is TGTGCCAGCAGCGAGACAGCGGGGGGAGTAGCAGATACGCAGTATTTT. Based on the CDR3 plus reference TRBV9 and TRBJ2-3, the full variable domain is DSGVTQTPKHLITATGQRVTLRCSPRSGDLSVYWYQQSLDQGLQFLIQYYNGEERAKGNILERFSAQQFPDLHSELNLSSLELGDSALYFCASSETAGGVADTQYFGPGTRLTVL.

The rearrangement links TRBV10-1 to TRBJ2-1, with a possible D match to TRBD1 (6 bases). CDR3 length equals 12 residues. The V and J ends lost 3 bases and 13 bases respectively, with 13 bases between them. Germline assignment: CDR1 WNHNN and CDR2 SYGVQD (reference sequence). The CDR3 loop is CASSDPLGAQFF. CDR3 nucleotides: TGCGCCAGCAGTGACCCCTTGGGGGCCCAGTTCTTC.

The rearrangement joins TRBV12-3 or TRBV12-4 to TRBJ1-6; D gene uncertain. The CDR3 has 12 residues. V gave up 6 bases and J gave up 9 bases, with 9 bases separating them. The CDR3 DNA is TGTGCCAGCAGCCAGGAAGGTTCACCCCTCCACTTT. As protein: CASSQEGSPLHF.

The CDR3 nucleotides read TGTGCCAGCAACCCGGGGGGGGAGACCCAGTACTTC. Residues: CASNPGGETQYF. The chain employs TRBV6-5 and TRBJ2-5; 8 bases are a match to TRBD2. The CDR3 length is 12 residues. The junction had 3 bases not matched to a gene; V was cut back by 7 bases and J by 5 bases. Germline V gene lookup returns CDR1 MNHEY and CDR2 SVGAGI.

The CDR3 loop reads CASSLVARSSPLHF. As DNA, the CDR3 is TGTGCCAGCAGCTTGGTGGCCAGATCATCACCCCTCCACTTT. The chain uses TRBV5-4 and TRBJ1-6; no clear D. The V and J ends lost 0 bases and 10 bases respectively, with 11 bases between them. Germline CDR1 is SGHNT and CDR2 is YYREEE (reference sequence). The CDR3 loop spans 14 amino acids.

V is TRBV5-1 and J is TRBJ2-7; D is ambiguous. Per the germline V gene, CDR1 is SGHRS and CDR2 is YFSETQ. There are 13 residues in the CDR3. The V end lost 4 bases, the J end lost 0 bases, and 8 bases lay between the germline ends. In nucleotides, the CDR3 is TGCGCCAGCAGCGTCCCTAGCTCCTACGAGCAGTACTTC. Protein product: CASSVPSSYEQYF.

The chain has TRBV6-5 and TRBJ1-3; unclear D gene. This CDR3 has 13 amino acids. Deletions cut 5 bases from V and 8 bases from J, with 13 bases between. Germline assignment: CDR1 MNHEY and CDR2 SVGAGI. CDR3 sequence: CASSRQSRDTIYF. CDR3 DNA: TGTGCCAGCAGTCGACAATCTCGAGACACCATATATTTT.

CDR3 nucleotide sequence: TGCGCCAGCAGACCAACAGGGGGCACTGAAGCTTTCTTT. Encoded protein: CASRPTGGTEAFF. This chain uses TRBV5-1 with TRBJ1-1; 8 nucleotides align to TRBD1. This CDR3 has 13 residues. Germline loops: CDR1 SGHRS, CDR2 YFSETQ. V lost 5 bases and J lost 4; bases outside the gene matches: 4.

This clone was counted a few times. The chain couples TRBV7-2 to TRBJ1-1; 8 bases fit TRBD1. Trimming at V came to 6 bases and at J to 0 bases, leaving 6 bases not matched to a gene. The CDR3 consists of 15 residues. Germline lookup yields CDR1 SGHTA and CDR2 FQGNSA. The CDR3 DNA follows: TGTGCCAGCAGTGTCCAGGGGGCGATGAACACTGAAGCTTTCTTT. It translates to CASSVQGAMNTEAFF.

This clone has only a few counts. The chain recombines TRBV4-1 with TRBJ1-1, with TRBD1 as a possible D gene (6 bases). Between the trimmed V and J ends, which lost 0 bases and 5 bases, there was a span of 16 bases. Germline V gives CDR1 MGHRA, CDR2 YSYEKL. This CDR3 comprises 16 residues. The CDR3 DNA follows: TGCGCCAGCAGCCAAGAGGGAAACAGGGTTCGAACTGAAGCTTTCTTT. As protein: CASSQEGNRVRTEAFF.

This clone was detected only once. The V and J genes are TRBV9 and TRBJ2-7; 8 nucleotides line up with TRBD1. V lost 0 bases, J lost 4 bases, and 3 bases stayed unmatched. Per germline, CDR1 SGDLS and CDR2 YYNGEE. This CDR3 is built from 14 residues. In DNA, the CDR3 is TGTGCCAGCAGCGTAGCTAACAGGGGGTACGAGCAGTACTTC. Its protein product is CASSVANRGYEQYF.

This chain joins TRBV5-6 and TRBJ1-1, with D hard to call. Per the germline V gene, CDR1 is SGHDT and CDR2 is YYEEEE. CDR3 length: 14 amino acids. V was clipped by 3 bases and J by 3 bases, with 12 bases between them. The CDR3 nucleotides are TGTGCCAGCAGCTCCGACACGCACCACACTGAAGCTTTCTTT. Residues: CASSSDTHHTEAFF.

The chain carries TRBV9 and TRBJ2-4, with 10 bases lining up with TRBD2. The CDR3 is made up of 15 amino acids. Germline-derived CDR1 and CDR2 are SGDLS and YYNGEE. The trim removed 0 bases at V and 6 bases at J, leaving 3 bases unmatched. CDR3 DNA: TGTGCCAGCAGCGTAGTAGCGGGGGGAAGAAACATTCAGTACTTC. Amino acids: CASSVVAGGRNIQYF.

The rearrangement uses TRBV7-9 and TRBJ2-5; D perhaps matches TRBD2 (7 bases). Germline V lookup: CDR1 SEHNR, CDR2 FQNEAQ (reference sequence). V was pared by 4 bases and J by 5 bases, with 20 bases between. This CDR3 is built from 16 residues. The CDR3 is CASSSPRGGAQETQYF. Written as DNA, the CDR3 is TGTGCCAGCAGCTCCCCCCGAGGGGGGGCACAGGAGACCCAGTACTTC. Variable domain in full (rest from reference TRBV7-9 and TRBJ2-5): DTGVSQNPRHKITKRGQNVTFRCDPISEHNRLYWYRQTLGQGPEFLTYFQNEAQLEKSRLLSDRFSAERPKGSFSTLEIQRTEQGDSAMYLCASSSPRGGAQETQYFGPGTRLLVL.

The J gene is TRBJ2-2, the V gene TRBV5-4, with TRBD2 matching over 7 bases. The CDR3 spans 15 residues. CDR1 is SGHNT, CDR2 YYREEE, per germline (reference sequence). With 4 bases clipped from V and 0 bases from J, the junction kept 3 bases outside the gene matches. Here the CDR3 reads CASSPRGTNTGELFF. The CDR3 bases are TGTGCCAGCAGCCCGCGGGGGACGAACACCGGGGAGCTGTTTTTT.

This clone was found once. The sample has other DNA sequences that encode this CDR3 too. The chain links TRBV19 to TRBJ1-5, with D tentatively TRBD1 (6 bases). CDR1 is LNHDA and CDR2 is SQIVND in the germline V gene (reference sequence). V lost 0 bases and J 6 bases, leaving 9 bases between the germline ends. The CDR3 spans 14 residues. CDR3 nucleotide sequence: TGTGCCAGTAGTATAGACAGGGGATTTCAGCCCCAGCATTTT. The encoded protein is CASSIDRGFQPQHF.

The chain combines TRBV11-1 with TRBJ2-2, with unresolved D. Trimming stripped 1 base from V and 5 bases from J, with 8 bases between. CDR3 size: 14 residues. Germline V gene sequence: CDR1 SGHAT, CDR2 FQDESV (reference sequence). Here the CDR3 reads CASSLGIETGELFF. The CDR3 DNA follows: TGTGCCAGCAGCTTAGGAATAGAAACCGGGGAGCTGTTTTTT. The whole variable domain, filled in from reference TRBV11-1 and TRBJ2-2, reads EAEVAQSPRYKITEKSQAVAFWCDPISGHATLYWYRQILGQGPELLVQFQDESVVDDSQLPKDRFSAERLKGVDSTLKIQPAELGDSAMYLCASSLGIETGELFFGEGSRLTVL.

This chain joins TRBV5-4 and TRBJ2-5; 8 positions match TRBD1. Unmatched junction bases numbered 8, after V lost 2 bases and J lost 5 bases. CDR3 size: 15 residues. Looked up from germline, CDR1 is SGHNT and CDR2 is YYREEE (reference sequence). The CDR3 bases are TGTGCCAGCAGCTTACCACAGGGGGTAAGGGAGACCCAGTACTTC. This gives the protein CASSLPQGVRETQYF.

This sequence joins TRBV9 and TRBJ1-2; D not resolved. CDR3 size: 13 residues. Trimming took 0 bases from V and 5 from J, leaving 8 bases between them. Germline assignment: CDR1 SGDLS and CDR2 YYNGEE. Here the CDR3 reads CASSVAGGYGYTF. The CDR3, as DNA: TGTGCCAGCAGCGTAGCTGGAGGATATGGCTACACCTTC.

CDR3 amino acids: CASALPTYEQYF. For the CDR3, the DNA is TGTGCCAGCGCCCTACCGACCTACGAGCAGTACTTC. The chain is built from TRBV2 and TRBJ2-7; D is unresolved. The CDR3 consists of 12 residues. Germline-derived CDR1 and CDR2 are SNHLY and FYNNEI. V was shortened by 8 bases and J by 2 bases, with 10 bases between the two germline ends.

The rearrangement links TRBV18 to TRBJ2-1, with 14 nucleotides matching TRBD2. V trimming: 3 bases; J trimming: 4 bases; junction bases outside the gene matches: 5. CDR3 size: 17 residues. Germline V gives CDR1 KGHSH, CDR2 LQKENI. This CDR3 is CASSPTSGGASYNEQFF. The DNA for the CDR3 is TGTGCCAGCTCACCGACTAGCGGGGGGGCGTCATACAATGAGCAGTTCTTC. Complete variable domain (other parts from reference TRBV18 and TRBJ2-1): NAGVMQNPRHLVRRRGQEARLRCSPMKGHSHVYWYRQLPEEGLKFMVYLQKENIIDESGMPKERFSAEFPKEGPSILRIQQVVRGDSAAYFCASSPTSGGASYNEQFFGPGTRLTVL.

V gene TRBV5-1 combines with J gene TRBJ2-3, with 13 nucleotides matching TRBD2. This CDR3 is built from 17 residues. The germline V gene has CDR1 SGHRS and CDR2 YFSETQ. J was trimmed by 3 bases and V by 1 base; bases with no gene match: 5. The chain's CDR3 is CASSLRVLAGGTDTQYF. In DNA form, the CDR3 reads TGCGCCAGCAGCTTGCGCGTACTAGCGGGGGGGACAGATACGCAGTATTTT.

This clone has a single count. This chain links TRBV4-1 with TRBJ2-1; D possibly corresponds to TRBD2 (6 bases). Trimming removed 1 base from V and 0 bases from J, with 16 bases in between. CDR1 is MGHRA, CDR2 YSYEKL, per germline. The CDR3 totals 18 residues. CDR3 region: CASSQATVGGSSYNEQFF. The CDR3 DNA reads as TGCGCCAGCAGCCAAGCCACGGTGGGAGGCAGCTCCTACAATGAGCAGTTCTTC.